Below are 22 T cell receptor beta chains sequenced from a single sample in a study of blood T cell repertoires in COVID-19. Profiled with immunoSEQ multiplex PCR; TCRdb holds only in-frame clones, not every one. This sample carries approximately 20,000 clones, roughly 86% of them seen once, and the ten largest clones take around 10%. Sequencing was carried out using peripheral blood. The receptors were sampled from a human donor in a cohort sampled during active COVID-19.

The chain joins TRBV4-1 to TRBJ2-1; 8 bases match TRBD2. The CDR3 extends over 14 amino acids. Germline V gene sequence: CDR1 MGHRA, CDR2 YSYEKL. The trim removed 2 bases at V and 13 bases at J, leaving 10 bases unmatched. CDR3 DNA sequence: TGCGCCAGCAGCCAATTTGCGGGGGGTCTTTTACAGTTCTTC. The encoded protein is CASSQFAGGLLQFF.

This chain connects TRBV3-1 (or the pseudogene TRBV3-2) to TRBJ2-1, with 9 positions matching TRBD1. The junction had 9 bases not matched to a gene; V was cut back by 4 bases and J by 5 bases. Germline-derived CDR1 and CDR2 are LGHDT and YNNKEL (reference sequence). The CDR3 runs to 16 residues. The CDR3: CASSPTLGQGNNEQFF. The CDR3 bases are TGTGCCAGCAGCCCGACCCTGGGACAGGGAAACAATGAGCAGTTCTTC.

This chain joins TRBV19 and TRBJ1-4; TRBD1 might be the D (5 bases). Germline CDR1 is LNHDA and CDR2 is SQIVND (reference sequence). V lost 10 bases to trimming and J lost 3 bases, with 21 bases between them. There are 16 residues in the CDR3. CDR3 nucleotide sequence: TGTGCCACCAAACGACGGGGAGGGGCGGCTAATGAAAAACTGTTTTTT. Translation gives CATKRRGGAANEKLFF.

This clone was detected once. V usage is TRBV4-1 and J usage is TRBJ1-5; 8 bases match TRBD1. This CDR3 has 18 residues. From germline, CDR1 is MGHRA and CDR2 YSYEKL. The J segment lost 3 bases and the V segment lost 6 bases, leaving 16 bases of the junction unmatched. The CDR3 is CASRRGATGTGDNQPQHF. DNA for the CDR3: TGCGCCAGCAGACGCGGGGCCACCGGGACAGGCGACAATCAGCCCCAGCATTTT.

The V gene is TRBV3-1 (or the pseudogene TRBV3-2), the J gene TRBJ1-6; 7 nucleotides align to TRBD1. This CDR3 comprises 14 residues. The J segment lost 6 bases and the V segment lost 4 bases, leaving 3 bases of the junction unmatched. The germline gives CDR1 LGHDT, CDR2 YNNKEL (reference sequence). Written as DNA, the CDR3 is TGTGCCAGCAGCCGCGGGACAGCTAATTCACCCCTCCACTTT. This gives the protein CASSRGTANSPLHF.

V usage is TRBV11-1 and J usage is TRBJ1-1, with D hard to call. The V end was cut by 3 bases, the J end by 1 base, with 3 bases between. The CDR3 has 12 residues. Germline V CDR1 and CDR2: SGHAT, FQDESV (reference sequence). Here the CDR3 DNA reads TGTGCCAGCAGCTTTCAGAACACTGAAGCTTTCTTT. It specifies CASSFQNTEAFF.

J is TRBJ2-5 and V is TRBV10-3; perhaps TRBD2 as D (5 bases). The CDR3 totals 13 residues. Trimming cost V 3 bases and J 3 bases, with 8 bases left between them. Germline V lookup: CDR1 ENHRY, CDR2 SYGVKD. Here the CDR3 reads CAISDGMEETQYF. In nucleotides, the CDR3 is TGTGCCATCAGTGACGGGATGGAAGAGACCCAGTACTTC.

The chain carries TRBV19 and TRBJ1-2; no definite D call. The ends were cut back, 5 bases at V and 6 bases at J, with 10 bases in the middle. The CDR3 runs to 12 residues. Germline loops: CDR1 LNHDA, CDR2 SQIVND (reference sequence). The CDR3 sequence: CASSGQTHGYTF. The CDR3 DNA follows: TGTGCCAGTAGTGGGCAGACCCATGGCTACACCTTC.

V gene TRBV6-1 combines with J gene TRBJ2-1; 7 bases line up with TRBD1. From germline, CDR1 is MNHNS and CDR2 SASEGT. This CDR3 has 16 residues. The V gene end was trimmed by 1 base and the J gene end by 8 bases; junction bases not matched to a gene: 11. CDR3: CASSEEEGEGGDEQFF. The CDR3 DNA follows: TGTGCCAGCAGTGAAGAAGAAGGTGAAGGGGGCGATGAGCAGTTCTTC.

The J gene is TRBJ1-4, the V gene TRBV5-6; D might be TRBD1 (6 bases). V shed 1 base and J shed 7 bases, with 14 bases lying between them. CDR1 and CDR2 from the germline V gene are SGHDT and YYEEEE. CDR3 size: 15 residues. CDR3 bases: TGTGCCAGCAGCTTGAGTGCGGGGGCTGGTGAAAAACTGTTTTTT. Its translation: CASSLSAGAGEKLFF.

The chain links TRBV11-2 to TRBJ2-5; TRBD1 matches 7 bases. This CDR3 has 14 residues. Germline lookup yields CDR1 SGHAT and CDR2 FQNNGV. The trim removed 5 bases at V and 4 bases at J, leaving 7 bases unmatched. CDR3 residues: CASSRGQPPETQYF. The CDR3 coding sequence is TGTGCCAGCAGCAGGGGACAGCCACCAGAGACCCAGTACTTC.

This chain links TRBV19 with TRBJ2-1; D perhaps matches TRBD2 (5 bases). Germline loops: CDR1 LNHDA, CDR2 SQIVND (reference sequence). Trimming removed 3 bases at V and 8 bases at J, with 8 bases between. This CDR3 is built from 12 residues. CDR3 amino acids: CASSISGDEQFF. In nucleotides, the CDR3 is TGTGCCAGTAGTATTTCCGGGGATGAGCAGTTCTTC.

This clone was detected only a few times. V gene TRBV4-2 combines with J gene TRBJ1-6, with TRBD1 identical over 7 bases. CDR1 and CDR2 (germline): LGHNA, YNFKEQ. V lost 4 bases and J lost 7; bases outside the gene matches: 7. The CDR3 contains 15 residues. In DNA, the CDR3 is TGTGCCAGCAGCCGGGATCAGGGGGGCAATTCACCCCTCCACTTT. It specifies CASSRDQGGNSPLHF.

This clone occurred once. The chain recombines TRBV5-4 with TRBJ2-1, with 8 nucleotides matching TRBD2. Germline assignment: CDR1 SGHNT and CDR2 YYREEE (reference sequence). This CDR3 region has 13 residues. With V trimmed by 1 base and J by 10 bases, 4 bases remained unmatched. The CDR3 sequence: CASSLNVAGEQFF. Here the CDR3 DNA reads TGTGCCAGCAGCTTGAACGTAGCGGGGGAGCAGTTCTTC.

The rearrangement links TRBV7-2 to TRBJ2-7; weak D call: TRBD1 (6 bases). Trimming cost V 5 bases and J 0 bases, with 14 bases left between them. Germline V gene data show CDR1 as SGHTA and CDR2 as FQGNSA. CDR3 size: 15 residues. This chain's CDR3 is CASSPSGTRSYEQYF. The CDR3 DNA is TGTGCCAGCAGCCCATCGGGGACACGCTCCTACGAGCAGTACTTC.

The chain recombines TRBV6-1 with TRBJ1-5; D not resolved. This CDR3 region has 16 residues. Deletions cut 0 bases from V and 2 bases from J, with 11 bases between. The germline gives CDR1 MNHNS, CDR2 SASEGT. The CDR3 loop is CASSEAGGYGNQPQHF. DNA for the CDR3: TGTGCCAGCAGTGAAGCTGGCGGGTATGGCAATCAGCCCCAGCATTTT.

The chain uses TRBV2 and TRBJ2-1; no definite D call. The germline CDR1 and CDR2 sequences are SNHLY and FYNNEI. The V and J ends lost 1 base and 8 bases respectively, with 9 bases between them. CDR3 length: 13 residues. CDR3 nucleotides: TGTGCCAGCAGTGAAGGTCCCCGCGATGAGCAGTTCTTC. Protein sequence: CASSEGPRDEQFF.

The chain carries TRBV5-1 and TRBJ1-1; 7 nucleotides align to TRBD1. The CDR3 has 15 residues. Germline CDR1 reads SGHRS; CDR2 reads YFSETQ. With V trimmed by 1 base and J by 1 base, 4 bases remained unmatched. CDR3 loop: CASSLSGTANTEAFF. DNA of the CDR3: TGCGCCAGCAGCTTGTCCGGGACAGCGAACACTGAAGCTTTCTTT.

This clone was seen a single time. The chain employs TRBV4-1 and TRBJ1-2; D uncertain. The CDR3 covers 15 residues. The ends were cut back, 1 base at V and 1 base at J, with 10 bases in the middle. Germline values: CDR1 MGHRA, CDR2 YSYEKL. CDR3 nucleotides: TGCGCCAGCAGCCAAGGGGAGGGAGGTAACTATGGCTACACCTTC. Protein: CASSQGEGGNYGYTF.

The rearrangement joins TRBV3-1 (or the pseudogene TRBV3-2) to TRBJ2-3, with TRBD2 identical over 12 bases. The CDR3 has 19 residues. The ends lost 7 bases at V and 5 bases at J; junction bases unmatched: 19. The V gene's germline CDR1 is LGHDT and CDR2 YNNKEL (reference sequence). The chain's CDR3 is CASTRRRLAGASFGDTQYF. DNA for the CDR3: TGTGCCAGCACCCGTAGACGACTAGCGGGGGCCTCCTTCGGAGATACGCAGTATTTT.

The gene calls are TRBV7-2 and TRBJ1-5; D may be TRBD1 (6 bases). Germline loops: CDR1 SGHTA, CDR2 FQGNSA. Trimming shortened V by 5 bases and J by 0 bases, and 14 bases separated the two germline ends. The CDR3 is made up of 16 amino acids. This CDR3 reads CASSTKTGYSNQPQHF. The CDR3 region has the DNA TGTGCCAGCAGCACAAAGACAGGCTATAGCAATCAGCCCCAGCATTTT. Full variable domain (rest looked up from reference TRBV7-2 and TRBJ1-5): GAGVSQSPSNKVTEKGKDVELRCDPISGHTALYWYRQSLGQGLEFLIYFQGNSAPDKSGLPSDRFSAERTGGSVSTLTIQRTQQEDSAVYLCASSTKTGYSNQPQHFGDGTRLSIL.

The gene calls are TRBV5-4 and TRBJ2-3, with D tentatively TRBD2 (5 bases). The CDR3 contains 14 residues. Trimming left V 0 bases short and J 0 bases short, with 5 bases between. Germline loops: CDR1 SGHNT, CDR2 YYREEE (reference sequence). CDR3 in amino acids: CASSLAGSTDTQYF. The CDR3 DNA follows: TGTGCCAGCAGCTTGGCGGGGAGCACAGATACGCAGTATTTT.